This TCR beta chain was identified during a study of regulatory T cells in long-lasting Graves disease. Study context: Antithyroid drugs had been taken under 3 months by newly diagnosed Graves' patients. Whole-study results and caveats: Persistent patients had more shared public clonotypes (fewer than 3,000) than new patients (about 880).

Building the TCR beta libraries relied on iRepertoire HTBI primers, and CDR3 regions underwent Arm-PCR. MiXCR, run by TCRdb on the multiplex PCR reads, gives a single entry per CDR3 protein. The table lists about 450,000 distinct CDR3 sequences, 16% of them singletons. A single count supports this clonotype. The antigen remains unidentified. The time point: newly diagnosed GD, antithyroid drugs for less than 3 months. PBMC-derived RNA was used for the TCR library. American Thyroid Association guidelines served as the basis for diagnosing Graves' disease. CDR3 length: 19 amino acids. V dropped 3 bases and J dropped 2; count of bases not matched to a gene: 12. Germline-derived CDR1 and CDR2 are MNHGY and SVAAGI. The data were also submitted as part of a second study, on T cells in Graves' hyperthyroidism and ophthalmopathy.

The chain is built from TRBV6-9 and TRBJ1-5; 11 nucleotides match TRBD1. This clonotype was obtained from a woman aged 25 to 39 with Graves disease. Sequencing used peripheral blood mononuclear cells (PBMCs), obtained at new diagnosis, from a patient treated with antithyroid drugs. The CDR3 spells CASSYAVGQGDRRNQPQHF. The CDR3 DNA sequence: TGTGCCAGCAGTTACGCGGTGGGACAGGGGGATAGGCGCAATCAGCCCCAGCATTTT.